These 28 T cell receptor beta chains were sequenced from one sample in a study of CD8+CD57+ T cells in acquired aplastic anemia. The use of genomic DNA as template underpinned the TCR beta VDJ and CDR3 profiling. TCRdb reprocessed the reads with MiXCR, giving one entry per CDR3 protein. Found here are 250,000 to 350,000 distinct CDR3 sequences, approximately 60% of them singletons; the top ten hold around 1.3%. An expansion of CD8+CD57+ cells by flow cytometry had been shown in patients chosen for sequencing. Sequences were obtained from sorted CD4+, CD8+, or CD8+CD57+ T cells (not recorded which) from PBMCs. The receptors were sampled from a human donor with aplastic anemia.

The chain carries TRBV18 and TRBJ1-2; D not certain. The germline gives CDR1 KGHSH, CDR2 LQKENI. CDR3 length equals 15 residues. V lost 5 bases, J lost 0 bases, and 13 bases lay in between. CDR3 residues: CASSITEETNYGYTF. CDR3 coding DNA: TGTGCCAGCTCAATTACGGAGGAGACTAACTATGGCTACACCTTC.

Many counts were recorded for this clonotype. The CDR3 nucleotides are TGTGCCAGCAGTTTCGGCCAGTTGTATGGCTACACCTTC. Protein: CASSFGQLYGYTF. The genes are TRBV12-3 or TRBV12-4 and TRBJ1-2, with D unresolved. V was clipped by 3 bases and J by 5 bases, with 10 bases between them. The CDR3 consists of 13 residues.

The chain employs TRBV2 and TRBJ1-6, with a tentative D call TRBD1 (5 bases). The germline V and J ends were trimmed by 5 bases and 4 bases, with 12 bases remaining between them. Germline-derived CDR1 and CDR2 are SNHLY and FYNNEI. CDR3 length: 15 amino acids. CDR3 in DNA: TGTGCCAGCAGTCTTCAGGGCCCTTATAATTCACCCCTCCACTTT. This translates into CASSLQGPYNSPLHF. The variable domain in full, with the rest retrieved from reference TRBV2 and TRBJ1-6, is EPEVTQTPSHQVTQMGQEVILRCVPISNHLYFYWYRQILGQKVEFLVSFYNNEISEKSEIFDDQFSVERPDGSNFTLKIRSTKLEDSAMYFCASSLQGPYNSPLHFGNGTRLTVT.

This clonotype has ten or more counts. V is TRBV15 and J is TRBJ1-6, with D maybe TRBD1 (5 bases). The CDR3 runs to 17 residues. Trimming took 7 bases from V and 0 from J, leaving 16 bases between them. Germline assignment: CDR1 LNHNV and CDR2 YYDKDF (reference sequence). This CDR3 reads CATKRGGRGSYNSPLHF. CDR3 bases: TGTGCCACCAAACGGGGGGGGAGAGGCTCCTATAATTCACCCCTCCACTTT.

The V and J genes are TRBV19 and TRBJ2-1; 8 bases match TRBD2. The CDR3 runs to 13 residues. The J segment lost 10 bases and the V segment lost 8 bases, leaving 10 bases of the junction unmatched. CDR1 is LNHDA and CDR2 is SQIVND in the germline V gene (reference sequence). Here the CDR3 reads CASGERGFKEQFF. The DNA of the CDR3 is TGTGCCAGTGGTGAGCGGGGGTTTAAGGAGCAGTTCTTC. Full variable domain (rest looked up from reference TRBV19 and TRBJ2-1): DGGITQSPKYLFRKEGQNVTLSCEQNLNHDAMYWYRQDPGQGLRLIYYSQIVNDFQKGDIAEGYSVSREKKESFPLTVTSAQKNPTAFYLCASGERGFKEQFFGPGTRLTVL.

The chain employs TRBV7-9 and TRBJ1-4, with TRBD1 matching 7 bases. This CDR3 region has 13 residues. The ends lost 5 bases at V and 7 bases at J; junction bases unmatched: 4. CDR1 and CDR2 from the germline V gene are SEHNR and FQNEAQ (reference sequence). The CDR3, as DNA: TGTGCCAGCAGCATATGGGACAGTGAAAAACTGTTTTTT. It specifies CASSIWDSEKLFF. Full variable domain (rest looked up from reference TRBV7-9 and TRBJ1-4): DTGVSQNPRHKITKRGQNVTFRCDPISEHNRLYWYRQTLGQGPEFLTYFQNEAQLEKSRLLSDRFSAERPKGSFSTLEIQRTEQGDSAMYLCASSIWDSEKLFFGSGTQLSVL.

The rearrangement joins TRBV6-4 to TRBJ2-1; 12 bases fit TRBD2. V shed 9 bases, J shed 4 bases, and the junction held 4 bases outside the gene matches. CDR1 and CDR2 (germline): MRHNA, SNTAGT. This CDR3 is 14 amino acids long. CDR3 in amino acids: CASATSGGYNEQFF. The CDR3 DNA sequence: TGTGCCAGTGCGACTAGCGGGGGTTACAATGAGCAGTTCTTC.

This clonotype appeared a single time. This chain connects TRBV7-6 to TRBJ1-1; 8 bases are shared with TRBD1. The junction had 4 bases not matched to a gene; V was cut back by 3 bases and J by 7 bases. This CDR3 contains 13 residues. Germline CDR1 SGHVS, CDR2 FNYEAQ. Here the CDR3 reads CASSLQGAGEAFF. In DNA form, the CDR3 reads TGTGCCAGCAGCTTGCAGGGGGCAGGTGAAGCTTTCTTT.

There are a few counts of this clonotype. The rearrangement joins TRBV20-1 to TRBJ2-7, with 8 bases matching TRBD1. The CDR3 totals 15 residues. Trimming at V came to 4 bases and at J to 3 bases, leaving 11 bases not matched to a gene. Germline V gene lookup returns CDR1 DFQATT and CDR2 SNEGSKA (reference sequence). The CDR3 coding sequence is TGCAGTGCTACGTATAACAGGGGGAATCGCTACGAGCAGTACTTC. As protein: CSATYNRGNRYEQYF.

The sample holds a few counts of this clonotype. The CDR3 loop is CSARDRVGNYGYTF. CDR3 nucleotides: TGCAGTGCTAGAGACAGGGTGGGAAACTATGGCTACACCTTC. The chain recombines TRBV20-1 with TRBJ1-2; the D gene is possibly TRBD1 (5 bases). The CDR3 contains 14 residues. The germline V gene encodes CDR1 DFQATT and CDR2 SNEGSKA (reference sequence). V was pared by 0 bases and J by 2 bases, with 10 bases between.

The chain joins TRBV7-3 to TRBJ2-5, with 7 bases matching TRBD2. Germline loops: CDR1 SGHTA, CDR2 FQGTGA. Losses at the gene ends were 2 bases for V and 7 bases for J; bases not matched to a gene: 7. This CDR3 is built from 14 residues. This CDR3 is CASSLASGPGTQYF. As DNA, the CDR3 is TGTGCCAGCAGCTTAGCTAGCGGTCCGGGGACCCAGTACTTC. Full variable domain (outside the CDR3, taken from reference TRBV7-3 and TRBJ2-5): GAGVSQTPSNKVTEKGKYVELRCDPISGHTALYWYRQSLGQGPEFLIYFQGTGAADDSGLPNDRFFAVRPEGSVSTLKIQRTERGDSAVYLCASSLASGPGTQYFGPGTRLLVL.

This clonotype was detected many times. V usage is TRBV7-2 and J usage is TRBJ2-1, with 12 bases lining up with TRBD2. V trimming: 2 bases; J trimming: 1 base; junction bases outside the gene matches: 9. The CDR3 runs to 19 residues. Germline loops: CDR1 SGHTA, CDR2 FQGNSA. CDR3 region: CASSLWPSGRGGSYNEQFF. CDR3 nucleotide sequence: TGTGCCAGCAGCTTATGGCCTAGCGGGAGGGGAGGGTCCTACAATGAGCAGTTCTTC.

This clonotype was observed many times. This chain links TRBV5-1 with TRBJ2-5; TRBD1 agrees at 7 bases. The trim removed 0 bases at V and 3 bases at J, leaving 11 bases unmatched. CDR1 and CDR2 (germline): SGHRS, YFSETQ. The CDR3 runs 17 residues. CDR3 bases: TGCGCCAGCAGCTTGGGGCCCCTTACAGGGGAAAAAGAGACCCAGTACTTC. Translated, it gives CASSLGPLTGEKETQYF. The full variable domain, in which reference TRBV5-1 and TRBJ2-5 provide the parts outside the CDR3, is KAGVTQTPRYLIKTRGQQVTLSCSPISGHRSVSWYQQTPGQGLQFLFEYFSETQRNKGNFPGRFSGRQFSNSRSEMNVSTLELGDSALYLCASSLGPLTGEKETQYFGPGTRLLVL.

In its sample, this clonotype was seen many times. The J gene is TRBJ2-1, the V gene TRBV12-3 or TRBV12-4; D uncertain. The CDR3 is made up of 12 amino acids. V lost 2 bases, J lost 7 bases, and 6 bases lay in between. CDR3 in amino acids: CASSLYANEQFF. The CDR3 nucleotides are TGTGCCAGCAGTTTATACGCGAATGAGCAGTTCTTC.

This clonotype was observed many times. The J gene is TRBJ2-5, the V gene TRBV5-1; 9 bases map to TRBD2. With 1 base clipped from V and 5 bases from J, the junction kept 6 bases outside the gene matches. CDR1 and CDR2 from the germline V gene are SGHRS and YFSETQ. The CDR3 sequence is 15 residues long. The CDR3, as DNA: TGCGCCAGCAGCTTGAGGCGGGGGGGCCGCGAGACCCAGTACTTC. This translates into CASSLRRGGRETQYF.

This chain uses TRBV24-1 with TRBJ2-3; TRBD2 is a possible D gene (6 bases). The germline V and J ends were trimmed by 0 bases and 6 bases, with 6 bases remaining between them. This CDR3 contains 13 residues. CDR1 is KGHDR, CDR2 SFDVKD, per germline. This chain's CDR3 is CATSDLRGDTQYF. In DNA, the CDR3 is TGTGCCACCAGTGATTTGCGGGGGGATACGCAGTATTTT.

This clonotype occurred many times. The rearrangement links TRBV6-5 to TRBJ2-1; the match to TRBD2 covers 14 bases. From germline, CDR1 is MNHEY and CDR2 SVGAGI. J lost 8 bases, V lost 6 bases, and 6 bases had no gene match. There are 15 residues in the CDR3. The CDR3 DNA is TGTGCCAGCAGCCCCGGGACTAGCGGGGGTTATGAGCAGTTCTTC. Its protein product is CASSPGTSGGYEQFF.

This clonotype was observed at least ten times. V usage is TRBV5-4 and J usage is TRBJ2-3; the match to TRBD2 covers 10 bases. Germline CDR1 reads SGHNT; CDR2 reads YYREEE (reference sequence). Trimming cost V 0 bases and J 6 bases; bases outside gene matches: 4. The CDR3 spans 15 residues. The CDR3: CASSLGLAGSDTQYF. CDR3 in DNA: TGTGCCAGCAGCTTGGGACTAGCGGGCAGCGATACGCAGTATTTT.

In the case of this clonotype: Likely a read error: the CDR3 ends without its conserved phenylalanine or tryptophan. The rearrangement links TRBV19 to TRBJ1-5; possibly TRBD1 for D (5 bases). The CDR3 spans 15 residues. Germline V gives CDR1 LNHDA, CDR2 SQIVND (reference sequence). Deletions cut 3 bases from V and 5 bases from J, with 14 bases between. The DNA for the CDR3 is TGTGCCAGTAGTATTTCTTGGGTCAGGGATCAGCCCCAGCATCTT. It specifies CASSISWVRDQPQHL.

J is TRBJ2-1 and V is TRBV9; D not resolved. Trimming took off 5 bases at V and 3 bases at J, with 9 bases between the two ends. CDR3 length: 13 residues. Germline V gene lookup returns CDR1 SGDLS and CDR2 YYNGEE. The CDR3 DNA follows: TGTGCCAGCAGTGACCGGAGCTACAATGAGCAGTTCTTC. Translated: CASSDRSYNEQFF. The whole variable domain, filled in from reference TRBV9 and TRBJ2-1, reads DSGVTQTPKHLITATGQRVTLRCSPRSGDLSVYWYQQSLDQGLQFLIQYYNGEERAKGNILERFSAQQFPDLHSELNLSSLELGDSALYFCASSDRSYNEQFFGPGTRLTVL.

The chain employs TRBV15 and TRBJ1-1; the D gene is possibly TRBD1 (5 bases). This CDR3 has 15 residues. V was shortened by 0 bases and J by 1 base, with 9 bases between the two germline ends. Germline-derived CDR1 and CDR2 are LNHNV and YYDKDF (reference sequence). Here the CDR3 DNA reads TGTGCCACCAGCAGAGAGGAGGACAAGAACACTGAAGCTTTCTTT. Its protein product is CATSREEDKNTEAFF.

CDR3 region: CAIRDFSNEQFF. Here the CDR3 DNA reads TGTGCCATCAGAGATTTTAGCAATGAGCAGTTCTTC. The chain links TRBV10-3 to TRBJ2-1; D gene uncertain. The germline V and J ends were trimmed by 6 bases and 6 bases, with 9 bases remaining between them. The CDR3 spans 12 residues. Germline CDR1 ENHRY, CDR2 SYGVKD.

The chain employs TRBV7-2 and TRBJ1-2; 9 positions match TRBD1. The CDR3 consists of 16 residues. Looked up from germline, CDR1 is SGHTA and CDR2 is FQGNSA. Trimming cost V 0 bases and J 6 bases; bases outside gene matches: 8. CDR3 sequence: CASSLAITGGVDGYTF. CDR3 nucleotides: TGTGCCAGCAGCTTAGCCATAACAGGGGGCGTAGATGGCTACACCTTC.

This sequence joins TRBV11-2 and TRBJ2-5; D is unclear. In germline, CDR1 is SGHAT, CDR2 FQNNGV. V shed 6 bases and J shed 5 bases, with 10 bases lying between them. The CDR3 has 12 residues. The CDR3 sequence is CASRKVGETQYF. The CDR3 nucleotides read TGTGCCAGCAGAAAGGTTGGGGAGACCCAGTACTTC.

The CDR3 DNA sequence: TGTGCCAGCAGCCAAGGGATAGGGAACTATGGCTACACCTTC. It encodes CASSQGIGNYGYTF. The chain couples TRBV4-2 to TRBJ1-2; no firm D call. CDR3 size: 14 residues. Trimming took 1 base from V and 2 from J, leaving 8 bases between them. CDR1 is LGHNA and CDR2 is YNFKEQ in the germline V gene.

This clonotype was counted ten times or more. The J gene is TRBJ1-6, the V gene TRBV11-1, with D maybe TRBD1 (5 bases). V was cut by 1 base and J by 2 bases, with 9 bases left in between. Germline values: CDR1 SGHAT, CDR2 FQDESV (reference sequence). The CDR3 contains 16 residues. CDR3 sequence: CASSLGGHAYNSPLHF. CDR3 DNA sequence: TGTGCCAGCAGCTTAGGTGGACACGCCTATAATTCACCCCTCCACTTT.

The CDR3 region has the DNA TGTGCCACCAGTGGGACAGGGGACACCGGGGAGCTGTTTTTT. This translates into CATSGTGDTGELFF. V usage is TRBV24-1 and J usage is TRBJ2-2; 9 bases match TRBD1. After removal of 5 bases from V and 3 bases from J, the junction contained 0 bases not matched to a gene. CDR1 is KGHDR and CDR2 is SFDVKD in the germline V gene. This CDR3 has 14 residues.

This clonotype has ten or more counts. V and J are TRBV12-3 or TRBV12-4 and TRBJ2-1; D may be TRBD1 (6 bases). Trimming cost V 6 bases and J 1 base, with 16 bases left between them. The CDR3 sequence is 16 residues long. The CDR3 protein is CASRTAGVESYNEQFF. Written as DNA, the CDR3 is TGTGCCAGCAGGACGGCAGGGGTTGAATCCTACAATGAGCAGTTCTTC.